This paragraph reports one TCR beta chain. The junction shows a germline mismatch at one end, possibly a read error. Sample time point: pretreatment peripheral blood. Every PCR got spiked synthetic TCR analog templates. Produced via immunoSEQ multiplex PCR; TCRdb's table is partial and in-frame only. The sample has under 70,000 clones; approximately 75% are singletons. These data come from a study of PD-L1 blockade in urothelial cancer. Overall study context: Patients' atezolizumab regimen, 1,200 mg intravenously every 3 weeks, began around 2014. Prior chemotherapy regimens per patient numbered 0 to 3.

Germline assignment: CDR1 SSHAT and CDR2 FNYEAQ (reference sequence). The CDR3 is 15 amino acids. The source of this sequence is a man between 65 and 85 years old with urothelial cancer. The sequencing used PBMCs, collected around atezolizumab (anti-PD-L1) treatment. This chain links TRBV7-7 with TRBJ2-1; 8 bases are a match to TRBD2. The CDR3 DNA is TGTGCTAGCAGCTCCGGGAGGGCCTTAAACAATGAGCAGTTCTTC. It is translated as CASSSGRALNNEQFF.